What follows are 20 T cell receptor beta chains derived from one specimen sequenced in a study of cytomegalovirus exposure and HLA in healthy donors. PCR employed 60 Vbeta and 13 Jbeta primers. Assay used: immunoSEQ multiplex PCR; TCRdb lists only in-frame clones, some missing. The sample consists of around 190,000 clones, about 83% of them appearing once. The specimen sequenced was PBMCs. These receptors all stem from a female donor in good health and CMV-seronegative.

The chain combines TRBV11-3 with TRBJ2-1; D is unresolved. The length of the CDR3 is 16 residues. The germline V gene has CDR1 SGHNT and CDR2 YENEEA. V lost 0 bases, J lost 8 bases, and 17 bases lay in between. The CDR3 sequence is CASSLDYLEGADEQFF. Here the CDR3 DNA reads TGTGCCAGCAGCTTAGATTATCTTGAAGGAGCCGATGAGCAGTTCTTC.

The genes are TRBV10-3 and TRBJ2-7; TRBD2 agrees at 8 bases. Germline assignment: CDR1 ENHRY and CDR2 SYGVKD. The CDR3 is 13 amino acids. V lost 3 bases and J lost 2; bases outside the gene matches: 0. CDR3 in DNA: TGTGCCATCAGTGACGGGAGGGCCTACGAGCAGTACTTC. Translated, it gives CAISDGRAYEQYF.

The CDR3 protein is CSVEGTSLGTDTQYF. As DNA, the CDR3 is TGCAGCGTTGAAGGGACTAGCCTTGGCACAGATACGCAGTATTTT. The chain joins TRBV29-1 to TRBJ2-3, with 8 positions matching TRBD2. The ends lost 1 base at V and 1 base at J; junction bases unmatched: 4. Germline lookup yields CDR1 SQVTM and CDR2 ANQGSEA. The CDR3 runs to 15 residues.

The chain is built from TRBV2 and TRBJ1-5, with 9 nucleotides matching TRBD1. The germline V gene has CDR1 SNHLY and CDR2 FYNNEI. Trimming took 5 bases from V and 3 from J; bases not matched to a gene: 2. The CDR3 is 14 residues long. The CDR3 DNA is TGTGCCAGCAGTCGGACAGGGGACAATCAGCCCCAGCATTTT. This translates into CASSRTGDNQPQHF.

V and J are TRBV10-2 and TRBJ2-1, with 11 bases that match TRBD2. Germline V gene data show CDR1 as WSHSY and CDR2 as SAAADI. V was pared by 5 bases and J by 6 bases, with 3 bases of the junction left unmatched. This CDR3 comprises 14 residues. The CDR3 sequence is CASSIAGGPNEQFF. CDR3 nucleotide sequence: TGCGCCAGCAGTATAGCGGGGGGGCCCAATGAGCAGTTCTTC.

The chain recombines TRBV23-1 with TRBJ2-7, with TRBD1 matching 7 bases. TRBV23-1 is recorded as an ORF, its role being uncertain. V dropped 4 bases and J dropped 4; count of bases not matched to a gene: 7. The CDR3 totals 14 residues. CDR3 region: CASSLGTEKYEQYF. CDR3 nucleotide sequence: TGCGCCAGCAGTCTCGGGACAGAAAAATACGAGCAGTACTTC.

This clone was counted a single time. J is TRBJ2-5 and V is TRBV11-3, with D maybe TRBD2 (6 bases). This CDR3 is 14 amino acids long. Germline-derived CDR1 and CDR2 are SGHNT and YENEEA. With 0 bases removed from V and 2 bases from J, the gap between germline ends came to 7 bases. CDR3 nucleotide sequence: TGTGCCAGCAGCTTAGAGCGGGGACAAGAGACCCAGTACTTC. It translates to CASSLERGQETQYF.

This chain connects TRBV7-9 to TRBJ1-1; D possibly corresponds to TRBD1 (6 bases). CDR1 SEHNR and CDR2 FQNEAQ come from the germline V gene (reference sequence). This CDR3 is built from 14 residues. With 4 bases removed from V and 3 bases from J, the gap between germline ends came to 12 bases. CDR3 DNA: TGTGCCAGCAGCTCTCAGGGGCGGGACACTGAAGCTTTCTTT. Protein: CASSSQGRDTEAFF.

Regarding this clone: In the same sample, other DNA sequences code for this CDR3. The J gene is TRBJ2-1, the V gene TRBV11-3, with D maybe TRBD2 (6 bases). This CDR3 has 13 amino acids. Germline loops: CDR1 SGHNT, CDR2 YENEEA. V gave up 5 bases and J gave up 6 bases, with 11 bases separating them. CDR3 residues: CASSTGVGNEQFF. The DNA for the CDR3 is TGTGCCAGCAGCACGGGAGTAGGCAATGAGCAGTTCTTC.

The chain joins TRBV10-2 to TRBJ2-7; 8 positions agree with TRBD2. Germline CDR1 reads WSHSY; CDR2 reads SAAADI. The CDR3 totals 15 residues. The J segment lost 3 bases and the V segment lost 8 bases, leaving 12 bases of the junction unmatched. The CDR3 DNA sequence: TGCGCCAGCGGCCAATCAGCGGGAGTTGGCTACGAGCAGTACTTC. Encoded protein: CASGQSAGVGYEQYF.

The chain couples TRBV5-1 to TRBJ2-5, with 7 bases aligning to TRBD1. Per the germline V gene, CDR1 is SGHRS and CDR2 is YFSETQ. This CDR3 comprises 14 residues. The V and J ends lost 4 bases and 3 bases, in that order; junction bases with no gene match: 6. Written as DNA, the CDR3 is TGCGCCAGCAGCGTCGGACAGGTCAAAGAGACCCAGTACTTC. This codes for CASSVGQVKETQYF.

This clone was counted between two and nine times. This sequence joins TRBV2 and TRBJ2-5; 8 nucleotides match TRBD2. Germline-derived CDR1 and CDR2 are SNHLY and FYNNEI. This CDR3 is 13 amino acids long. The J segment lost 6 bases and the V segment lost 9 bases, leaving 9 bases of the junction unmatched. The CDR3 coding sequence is TGTGCCAGGGGGACTAGTGAGGGCCAGACCCAGTACTTC. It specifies CARGTSEGQTQYF.

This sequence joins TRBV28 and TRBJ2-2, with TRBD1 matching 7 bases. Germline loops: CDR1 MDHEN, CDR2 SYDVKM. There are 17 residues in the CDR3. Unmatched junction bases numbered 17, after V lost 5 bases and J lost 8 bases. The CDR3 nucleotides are TGTGCCAGCAGTACCCTTACAGGGGTTCTTCTTAGGGGGGAGCTGTTTTTT. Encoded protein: CASSTLTGVLLRGELFF.

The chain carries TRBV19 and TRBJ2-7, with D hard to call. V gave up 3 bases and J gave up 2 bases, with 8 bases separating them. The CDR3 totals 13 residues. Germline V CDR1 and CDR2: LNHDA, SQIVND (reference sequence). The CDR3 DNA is TGTGCCAGTAGTATGGGCCTAACCTACGAGCAGTACTTC. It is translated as CASSMGLTYEQYF.

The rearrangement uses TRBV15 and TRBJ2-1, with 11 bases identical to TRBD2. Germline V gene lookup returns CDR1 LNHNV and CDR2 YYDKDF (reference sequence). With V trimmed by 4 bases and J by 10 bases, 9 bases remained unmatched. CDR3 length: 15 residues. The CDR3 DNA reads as TGTGCCACCAGCACGAGAGGACTAGCGGGTAACGAGCAGTTCTTC. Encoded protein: CATSTRGLAGNEQFF.

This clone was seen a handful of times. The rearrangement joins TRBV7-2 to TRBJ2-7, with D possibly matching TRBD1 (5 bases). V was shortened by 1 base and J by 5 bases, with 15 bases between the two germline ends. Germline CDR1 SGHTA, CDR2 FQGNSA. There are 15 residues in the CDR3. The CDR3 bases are TGTGCCAGCAGCTTAGGGGTTAGACAGAGAAACGAGCAGTACTTC. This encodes CASSLGVRQRNEQYF.

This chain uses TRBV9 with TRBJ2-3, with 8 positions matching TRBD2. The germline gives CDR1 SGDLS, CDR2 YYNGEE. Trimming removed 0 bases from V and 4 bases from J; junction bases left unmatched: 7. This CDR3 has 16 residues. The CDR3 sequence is CASSVDRAGASDTQYF. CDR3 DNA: TGTGCCAGCAGCGTAGATCGAGCGGGAGCTTCAGATACGCAGTATTTT.

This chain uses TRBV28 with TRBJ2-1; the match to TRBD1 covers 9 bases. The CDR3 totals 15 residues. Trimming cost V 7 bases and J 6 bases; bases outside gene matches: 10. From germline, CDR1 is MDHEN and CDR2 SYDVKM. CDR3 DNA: TGTGCCAGCAAAGAATGGACAGGGGAATCCAATGAGCAGTTCTTC. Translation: CASKEWTGESNEQFF. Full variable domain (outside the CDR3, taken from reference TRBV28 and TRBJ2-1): DVKVTQSSRYLVKRTGEKVFLECVQDMDHENMFWYRQDPGLGLRLIYFSYDVKMKEKGDIPEGYSVSREKKERFSLILESASTNQTSMYLCASKEWTGESNEQFFGPGTRLTVL.

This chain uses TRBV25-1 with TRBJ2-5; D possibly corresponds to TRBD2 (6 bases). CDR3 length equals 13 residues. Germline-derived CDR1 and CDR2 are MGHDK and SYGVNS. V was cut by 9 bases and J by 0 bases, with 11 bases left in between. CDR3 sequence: CASKAGNQETQYF. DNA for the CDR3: TGTGCCAGTAAAGCGGGTAACCAAGAGACCCAGTACTTC. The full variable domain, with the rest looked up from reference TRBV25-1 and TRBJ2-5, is EADIYQTPRYLVIGTGKKITLECSQTMGHDKMYWYQQDPGMELHLIHYSYGVNSTEKGDLSSESTVSRIRTEHFPLTLESARPSHTSQYLCASKAGNQETQYFGPGTRLLVL.

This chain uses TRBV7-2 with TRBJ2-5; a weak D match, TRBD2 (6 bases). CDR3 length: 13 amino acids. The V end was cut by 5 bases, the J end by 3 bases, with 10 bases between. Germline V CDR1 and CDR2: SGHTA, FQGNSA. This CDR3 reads CASSPGLEETQYF. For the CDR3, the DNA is TGTGCCAGCAGCCCGGGACTGGAAGAGACCCAGTACTTC.